This is a list of T cell receptor beta chains from one sample in a study of post-analysis software for immune sequencing data. MiXCR was run by TCRdb on the PCR reads, yielding one entry per CDR3 protein. The sample lists about 160,000 distinct CDR3 sequences; roughly 34% were seen once. Sequenced material: blood, taken after autologous hematopoietic stem cell transplantation. These receptors all stem from a girl aged 5-17 years with multiple sclerosis. Each CDR3 is given with its conserved first and last residue. A D gene is named only where the DNA matches it firmly. Size values are once, few and many counts, or a class for expanded clones, and some rows have none.

D gene | J gene | V gene | clone size | CDR3 protein | CDR3 DNA
TRBD1 | TRBJ2-5 | TRBV7-2 | - | CASSLTGQTGTQETQCF | TGTGCCAGCAGCTTAACTGGACAGACAGGGACCCAAGAGACCCAGTGCTTC
TRBD1 | TRBJ1-5 | TRBV12-3/TRBV12-4 | medium-sized | CASSLGDRGDQPQHF | TGTGCCAGCAGTTTAGGGGACAGGGGCGATCAGCCCCAGCATTTT
TRBD2 | TRBJ2-7 | TRBV20-1 | - | CSALPGLAGVEQYF | TGCAGTGCTCTCCCGGGACTAGCGGGAGTCGAGCAGTACTTC
TRBD1 | TRBJ2-1 | TRBV5-1 | - | CASSTPGQTYNEQFF | TGCGCCAGCAGCACTCCGGGACAGACCTACAATGAGCAGTTCTTC
- | TRBJ2-7 | TRBV27 | - | CASSSQDYYEQYF | TGTGCCAGCAGTTCCCAGGACTATTATGAGCAGTACTTC
TRBD2 | TRBJ2-1 | TRBV6-5 | few | CASSYQSGSDEQFF | TGTGCCAGCAGTTACCAGAGCGGGAGCGATGAGCAGTTCTTC
TRBD1 | TRBJ2-7 | TRBV5-5 | - | CASSLIRDRGSYEQYF | TGTGCCAGCAGCTTGATCCGGGACAGGGGGTCCTACGAGCAGTACTTC
- | TRBJ2-3 | TRBV4-2 | - | CASSQELSSGTDTQYF | TGCGCCAGCAGCCAAGAACTGTCTAGCGGCACAGATACGCAGTATTTT
- | TRBJ2-7 | TRBV27 | - | CASSPRGLGVAEQYF | TGTGCCAGCAGTCCGCGGGGACTTGGGGTCGCCGAGCAGTACTTC
- | TRBJ2-5 | TRBV29-1 | few | CSVGGGPQETQYF | TGCAGCGTTGGAGGCGGACCTCAAGAGACCCAGTACTTC
- | TRBJ2-7 | TRBV20-1 | - | CSAMTGWEQYF | TGCAGTGCCATGACAGGCTGGGAGCAGTACTTC
TRBD2 | TRBJ2-3 | TRBV9 | few | CASSAIAGYTDTQYF | TGTGCCAGCAGCGCGATAGCGGGTTACACAGATACGCAGTATTTT
TRBD1 | TRBJ1-5 | TRBV12-3/TRBV12-4 | - | CASRGSTGEVQPQHF | TGTGCCAGCCGCGGGTCAACAGGGGAGGTGCAGCCCCAGCATTTT
TRBD1 | TRBJ2-7 | TRBV6-2/TRBV6-3 | few | CASSPHGQGANEQYF | TGTGCCAGCAGTCCGCACGGACAGGGGGCCAACGAGCAGTACTTC
TRBD1 | TRBJ1-2 | TRBV4-1 | - | CASSQVLQGVFIHGYTF | TGCGCCAGCAGCCAAGTCTTGCAGGGGGTTTTTATTCATGGCTACACCTTC
- | TRBJ2-5 | TRBV28 | - | CASSLGLREQGETQYF | TGTGCCAGCAGTTTAGGGTTAAGGGAACAGGGAGAGACCCAGTACTTC
- | TRBJ1-2 | TRBV5-1 | few | CASSWFRDPTIYGYTF | TGCGCCAGCAGCTGGTTCCGGGACCCTACTATCTATGGCTACACCTTC
TRBD1 | TRBJ2-7 | TRBV20-1 | - | CSADRDYGQYF | TGCAGTGCTGACAGGGATTACGGGCAGTACTTC
TRBD1 | TRBJ1-2 | TRBV7-2 | few | CASSLAGTGGYTF | TGTGCCAGCAGCTTAGCCGGGACAGGGGGCTACACCTTC
- | TRBJ2-7 | TRBV29-1 | few | CSAGTGYEQYF | TGCAGCGCGGGTACGGGCTACGAGCAGTACTTC
- | TRBJ2-1 | TRBV2 | - | CASSRTRSEQFF | TGTGCCAGCAGTAGGACCCGCTCCGAGCAGTTCTTC
TRBD2 | TRBJ2-7 | TRBV9 | - | CASSVDAPAGVAYEQYF | TGTGCCAGCAGCGTAGACGCCCCAGCGGGAGTTGCCTACGAGCAGTACTTC
- | TRBJ2-3 | TRBV10-3 | - | CAISGAADQSTDTQYF | TGTGCCATCAGTGGAGCGGCCGACCAGAGCACAGATACGCAGTATTTT
TRBD2 | TRBJ2-5 | TRBV28 | few | CASSKVAGQETQYF | TGTGCCAGCAGTAAGGTAGCGGGACAAGAGACCCAGTACTTC
TRBD2 | TRBJ2-7 | TRBV29-1 | few | CSVVPLAGEQYF | TGCAGCGTTGTTCCCCTAGCGGGCGAGCAGTACTTC
- | TRBJ2-5 | TRBV5-6 | few | CASSSLPGAFRETQYF | TGTGCCAGCAGCTCCCTCCCGGGGGCTTTTCGAGAGACCCAGTACTTC
- | TRBJ2-5 | TRBV25-1 | many | CASSEYGDRTGRETQYF | TGTGCCAGCAGTGAATATGGAGACCGCACAGGGAGGGAGACCCAGTACTTC
- | TRBJ2-1 | TRBV29-1 | few | CSVTRPHRTNEQFF | TGCAGCGTCACGAGGCCGCACAGGACCAATGAGCAGTTCTTC
TRBD1 | TRBJ1-2 | TRBV27 | - | CASSRGGNYGYTF | TGTGCCAGTTCCAGGGGGGGAAACTATGGCTACACCTTC
- | TRBJ1-5 | TRBV6-5 | - | CASSPRGIDQPQHF | TGTGCCAGCAGCCCTCGGGGGATAGATCAGCCCCAGCATTTT
- | TRBJ2-1 | TRBV7-2 | - | CASSSLQGGEQFF | TGTGCCAGCAGCTCATTACAGGGTGGGGAGCAGTTCTTC
- | TRBJ2-7 | TRBV20-1 | - | CSASLRGYEQYF | TGCAGTGCTAGCCTCAGAGGCTACGAGCAGTACTTC
- | TRBJ2-1 | TRBV20-1 | few | CSARDRRAQFF | TGCAGTGCTAGAGATCGGAGGGCCCAGTTCTTC
TRBD2 | TRBJ2-2 | TRBV27 | - | CASSPSSWGLAGKNTGELFF | TGTGCCAGCAGCCCCTCTTCTTGGGGACTAGCGGGGAAGAACACCGGGGAGCTGTTTTTT
- | TRBJ1-3 | TRBV28 | - | CASRKPVSGNTIYF | TGTGCCAGCAGGAAGCCCGTCTCTGGAAACACCATATATTTT
TRBD1 | TRBJ1-4 | TRBV4-3 | - | CASSQDFDRDEKLFF | TGCGCCAGCAGCCAAGACTTCGACAGGGATGAAAAACTGTTTTTT
- | TRBJ2-3 | TRBV12-3/TRBV12-4 | - | CASSYLGGRLSADAQYF | TGCGCCAGCAGTTATTTGGGGGGCAGGCTAAGCGCAGATGCGCAGTATTTT
TRBD2 | TRBJ2-1 | TRBV5-6 | few | CASSQTSGFYNEQFF | TGTGCCAGCAGCCAGACTAGCGGATTTTACAATGAGCAGTTCTTC
- | TRBJ1-6 | TRBV5-1 | few | CASSSGPYSPLHF | TGCGCCAGCAGCTCGGGACCGTATTCACCCCTCCACTTT
- | TRBJ2-7 | TRBV15 | few | CATSRDGGGNEQYF | TGTGCCACCAGCAGAGATGGTGGGGGGAACGAGCAGTACTTC
- | TRBJ1-1 | TRBV12-3/TRBV12-4 | many | CASSPTARGVLRERDTEAFF | TGTGCCAGCAGTCCCACGGCTAGGGGTGTACTTAGGGAACGAGACACTGAAGCTTTCTTT
- | TRBJ2-5 | TRBV12-3/TRBV12-4 | - | CASSWSGAPQETQYF | TGTGCCAGCAGTTGGAGTGGGGCTCCACAAGAGACCCAGTACTTC
TRBD2 | TRBJ2-5 | TRBV7-2 | few | CASTTAGGNQETQYF | TGTGCCAGCACCACAGCGGGAGGGAACCAAGAGACCCAGTACTTC
- | TRBJ1-2 | TRBV2 | - | CASSESAIGVLLYGYTF | TGTGCCAGCAGTGAGTCGGCCATAGGGGTGCTTCTCTATGGCTACACCTTC
- | TRBJ2-1 | TRBV15 | - | CATSRDESLAKQFF | TGTGCCACCAGCAGAGATGAGTCGCTAGCAAAGCAGTTCTTC
- | TRBJ2-1 | TRBV24-1 | - | CATSDADASSYNEQFF | TGTGCCACCAGTGATGCGGACGCGAGCTCCTACAATGAGCAGTTCTTC
- | TRBJ2-1 | TRBV28 | few | CASSLALTNEQFF | TGTGCCAGCAGTTTGGCACTAACAAATGAGCAGTTCTTC
TRBD2 | TRBJ2-7 | TRBV20-1 | once | CSAQRPGLDLYEQYF | TGCAGTGCTCAGAGACCGGGACTAGACCTCTACGAGCAGTACTTC
- | TRBJ2-1 | TRBV27 | few | CASRRRPETRAYNEQFF | TGTGCCAGCAGGAGGAGGCCCGAGACTAGGGCCTACAATGAGCAGTTCTTC
TRBD2 | TRBJ2-1 | TRBV7-3 | few | CASSLVAGGYNEQFF | TGTGCCAGCAGCTTAGTAGCGGGAGGTTACAATGAGCAGTTCTTC
- | TRBJ2-5 | TRBV5-1 | - | CASSLEGERVTPKETQYF | TGCGCCAGCAGCTTGGAGGGGGAGCGCGTGACCCCTAAAGAGACCCAGTACTTC
TRBD2 | TRBJ2-5 | TRBV20-1 | - | CSAWTSGTYEQYF | TGCAGTGCATGGACTAGCGGGACCTATGAGCAGTACTTC
TRBD1 | TRBJ2-5 | TRBV12-3/TRBV12-4 | few | CASQGTDGETQYF | TGTGCCAGCCAGGGGACAGACGGAGAGACCCAGTACTTC
- | TRBJ2-1 | TRBV18 | - | CASSRTHRDEQFF | TGTGCCAGCTCCAGGACCCACAGGGATGAGCAGTTCTTC
- | TRBJ1-5 | TRBV20-1 | few | CSAAIPNQPQHF | TGCAGTGCCGCTATCCCCAATCAGCCCCAGCATTTT